This TCR beta chain was recovered during a study of CD8+ T cells in alopecia areata. The overall study: Among treated patients, oral tofacitinib was administered at 5 to 10 mg twice daily. Tofacitinib dosing lasted 6 to 18 months, which was then followed by 6 months off drug. Broader study findings: Lesional tissue from the scalp (especially in alopecia totalis/universalis) showed higher clonality than normal scalp.

Sequencing used cDNA as its template, made by extracting RNA and reverse transcribing it. Profiled with immunoSEQ multiplex PCR; TCRdb holds only in-frame clones, not every one. This table has 150,000 to 190,000 clones, approximately 53% appearing once. The ends lost 3 bases at V and 1 base at J; junction bases unmatched: 2. Per germline, CDR1 MNHNY and CDR2 SVGAGI (reference sequence). The CDR3 loop spans 14 amino acids. Note on this clone: Its antigen is not known.

V usage is TRBV6-6 and J usage is TRBJ2-7; 8 positions match TRBD2. Sequences were derived from CD8+ T cells sorted from blood, sampled at week 0. This sequence was found in a human donor with alopecia areata. Here the CDR3 reads CASSYGGGSYEQYF. CDR3 in DNA: TGTGCCAGCAGTTATGGCGGGGGGTCCTACGAGCAGTACTTC.